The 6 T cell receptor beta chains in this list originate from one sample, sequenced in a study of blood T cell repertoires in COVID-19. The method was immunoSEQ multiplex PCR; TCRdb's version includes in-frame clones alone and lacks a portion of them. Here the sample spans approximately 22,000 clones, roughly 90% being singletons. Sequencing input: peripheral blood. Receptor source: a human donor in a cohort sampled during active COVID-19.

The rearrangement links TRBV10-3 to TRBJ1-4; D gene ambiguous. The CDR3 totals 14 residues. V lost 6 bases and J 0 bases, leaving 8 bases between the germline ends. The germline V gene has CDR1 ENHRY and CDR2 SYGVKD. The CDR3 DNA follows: TGTGCCATCAGCCCCACTGCAACTAATGAAAAACTGTTTTTT. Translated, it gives CAISPTATNEKLFF.

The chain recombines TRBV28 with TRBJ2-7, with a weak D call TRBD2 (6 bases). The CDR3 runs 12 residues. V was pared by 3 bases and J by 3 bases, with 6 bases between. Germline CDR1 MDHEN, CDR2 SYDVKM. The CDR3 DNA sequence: TGTGCCAGCAGTTTGGGGGGCTACGAGCAGTACTTC. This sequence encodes CASSLGGYEQYF.

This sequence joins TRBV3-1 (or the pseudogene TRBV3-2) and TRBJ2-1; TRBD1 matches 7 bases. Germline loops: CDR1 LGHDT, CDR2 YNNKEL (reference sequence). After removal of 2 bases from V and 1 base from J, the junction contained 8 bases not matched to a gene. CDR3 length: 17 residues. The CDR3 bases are TGTGCCAGCAGCCAATGGAAGGGGGCGAAGTCCTACAATGAGCAGTTCTTC. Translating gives CASSQWKGAKSYNEQFF.

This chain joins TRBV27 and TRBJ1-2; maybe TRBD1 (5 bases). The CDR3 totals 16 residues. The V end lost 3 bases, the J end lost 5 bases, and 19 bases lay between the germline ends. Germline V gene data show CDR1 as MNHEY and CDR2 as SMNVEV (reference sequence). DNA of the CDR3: TGTGCCAGCAGTTTCCGTCCAGGGAGGTCGGAGTATGGCTACACCTTC. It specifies CASSFRPGRSEYGYTF.

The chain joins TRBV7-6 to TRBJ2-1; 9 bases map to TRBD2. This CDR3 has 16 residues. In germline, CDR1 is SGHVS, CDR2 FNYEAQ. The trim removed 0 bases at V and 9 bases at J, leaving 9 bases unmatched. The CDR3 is CASSLALASGNVEQFF. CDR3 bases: TGTGCCAGCAGCTTAGCGCTGGCTAGCGGGAACGTTGAGCAGTTCTTC.

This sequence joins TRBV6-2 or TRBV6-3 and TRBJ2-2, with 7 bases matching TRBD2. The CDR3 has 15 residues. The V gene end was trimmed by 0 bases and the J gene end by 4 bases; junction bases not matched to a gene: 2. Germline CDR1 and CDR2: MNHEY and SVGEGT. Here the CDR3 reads CASSYSGGSTGELFF. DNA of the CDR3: TGTGCCAGCAGTTACTCTGGCGGGAGCACCGGGGAGCTGTTTTTT.